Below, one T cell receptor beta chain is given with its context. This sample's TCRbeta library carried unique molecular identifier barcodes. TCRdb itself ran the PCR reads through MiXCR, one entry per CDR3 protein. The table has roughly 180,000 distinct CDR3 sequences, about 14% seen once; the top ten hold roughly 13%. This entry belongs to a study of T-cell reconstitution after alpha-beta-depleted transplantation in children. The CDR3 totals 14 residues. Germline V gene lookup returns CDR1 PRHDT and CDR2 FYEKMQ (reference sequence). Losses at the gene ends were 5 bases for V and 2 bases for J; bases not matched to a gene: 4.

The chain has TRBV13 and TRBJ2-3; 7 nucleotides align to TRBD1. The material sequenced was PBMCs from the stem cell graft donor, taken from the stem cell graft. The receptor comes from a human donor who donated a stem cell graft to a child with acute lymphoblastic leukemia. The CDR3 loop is CASSLDRDTDTQYF. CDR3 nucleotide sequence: TGTGCCAGCAGCCTAGACAGGGACACAGATACGCAGTATTTT.